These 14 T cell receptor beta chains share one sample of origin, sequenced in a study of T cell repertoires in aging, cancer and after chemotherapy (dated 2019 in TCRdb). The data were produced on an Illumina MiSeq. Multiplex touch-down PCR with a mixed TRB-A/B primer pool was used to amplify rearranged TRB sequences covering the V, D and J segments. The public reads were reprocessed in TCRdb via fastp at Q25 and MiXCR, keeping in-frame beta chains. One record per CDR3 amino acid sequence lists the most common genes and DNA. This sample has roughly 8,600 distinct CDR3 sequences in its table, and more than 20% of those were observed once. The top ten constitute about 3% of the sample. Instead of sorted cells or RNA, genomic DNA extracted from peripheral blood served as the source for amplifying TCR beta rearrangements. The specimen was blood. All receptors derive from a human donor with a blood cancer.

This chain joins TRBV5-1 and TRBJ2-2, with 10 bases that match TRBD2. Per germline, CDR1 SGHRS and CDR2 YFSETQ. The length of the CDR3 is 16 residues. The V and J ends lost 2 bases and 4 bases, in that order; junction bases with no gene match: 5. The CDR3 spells CASSFELAGITGELFF. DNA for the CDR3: TGCGCCAGCAGCTTCGAACTAGCGGGGATCACCGGGGAGCTGTTTTTT.

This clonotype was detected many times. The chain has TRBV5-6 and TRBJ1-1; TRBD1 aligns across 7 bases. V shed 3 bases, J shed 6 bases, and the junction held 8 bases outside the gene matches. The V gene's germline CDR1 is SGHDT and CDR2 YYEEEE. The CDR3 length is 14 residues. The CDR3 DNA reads TGTGCCAGCAGCTCGGGACAGCGACTTCCTGAAGCTTTCTTT. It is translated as CASSSGQRLPEAFF.

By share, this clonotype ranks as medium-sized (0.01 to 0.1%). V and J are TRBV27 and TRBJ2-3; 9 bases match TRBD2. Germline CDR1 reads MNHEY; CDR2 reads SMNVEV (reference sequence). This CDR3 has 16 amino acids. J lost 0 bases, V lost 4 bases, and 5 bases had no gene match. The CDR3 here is CASSSLAGASTDTQYF. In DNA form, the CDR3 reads TGTGCCAGCAGTTCCTTAGCGGGAGCTAGCACAGATACGCAGTATTTT.

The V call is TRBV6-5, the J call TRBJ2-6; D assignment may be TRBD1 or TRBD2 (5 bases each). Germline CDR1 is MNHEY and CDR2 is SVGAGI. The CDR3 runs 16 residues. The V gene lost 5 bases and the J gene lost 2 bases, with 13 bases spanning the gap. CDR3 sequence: CASSASGSPGANVLTF. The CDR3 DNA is TGTGCCAGCAGTGCCTCAGGGAGCCCTGGGGCCAACGTCCTGACTTTC.

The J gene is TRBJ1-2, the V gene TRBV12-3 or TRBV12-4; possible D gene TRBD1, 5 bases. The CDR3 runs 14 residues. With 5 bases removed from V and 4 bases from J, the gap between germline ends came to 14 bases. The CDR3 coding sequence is TGTGCCAGCAGTCTCCTTCAGGGCGGCTATGGCTACACCTTC. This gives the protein CASSLLQGGYGYTF.

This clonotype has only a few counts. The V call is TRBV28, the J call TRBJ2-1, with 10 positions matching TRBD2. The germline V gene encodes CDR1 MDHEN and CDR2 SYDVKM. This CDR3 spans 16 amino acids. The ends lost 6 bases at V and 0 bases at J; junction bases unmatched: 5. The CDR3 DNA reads TGTGCCAGCAGCCGACTAGCGGGCCACTCCTACAATGAGCAGTTCTTC. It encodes CASSRLAGHSYNEQFF.

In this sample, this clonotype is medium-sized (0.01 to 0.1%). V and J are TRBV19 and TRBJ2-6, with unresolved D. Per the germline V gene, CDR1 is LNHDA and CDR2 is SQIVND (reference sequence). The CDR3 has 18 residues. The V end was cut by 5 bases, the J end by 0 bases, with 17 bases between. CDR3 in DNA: TGTGCCAGTAGTGACCGGGCCCCAAGGCCCTCTGGGGCCAACGTCCTGACTTTC. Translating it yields CASSDRAPRPSGANVLTF. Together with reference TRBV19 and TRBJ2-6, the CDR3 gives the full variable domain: DGGITQSPKYLFRKEGQNVTLSCEQNLNHDAMYWYRQDPGQGLRLIYYSQIVNDFQKGDIAEGYSVSREKKESFPLTVTSAQKNPTAFYLCASSDRAPRPSGANVLTFGAGSRLTVL.

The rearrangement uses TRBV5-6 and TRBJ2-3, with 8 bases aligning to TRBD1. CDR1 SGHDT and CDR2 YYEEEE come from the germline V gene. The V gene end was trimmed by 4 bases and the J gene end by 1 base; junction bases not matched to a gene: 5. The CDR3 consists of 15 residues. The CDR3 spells CASSPDRGRTDTQYF. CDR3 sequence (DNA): TGTGCCAGCAGCCCCGACAGGGGCCGCACAGATACGCAGTATTTT.

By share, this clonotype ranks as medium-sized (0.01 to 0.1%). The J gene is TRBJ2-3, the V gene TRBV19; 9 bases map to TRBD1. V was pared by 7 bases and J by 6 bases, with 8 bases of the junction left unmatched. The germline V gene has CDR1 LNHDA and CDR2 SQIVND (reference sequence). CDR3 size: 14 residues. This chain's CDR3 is CASTTGQGGDTQYF. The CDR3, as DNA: TGTGCCAGTACCACGGGACAGGGAGGGGATACGCAGTATTTT.

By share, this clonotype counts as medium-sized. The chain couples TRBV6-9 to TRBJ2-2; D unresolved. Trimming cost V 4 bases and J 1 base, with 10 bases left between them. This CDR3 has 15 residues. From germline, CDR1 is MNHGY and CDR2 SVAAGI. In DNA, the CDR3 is TGTGCCAGCAGTTCGACCCAGGAGAACACCGGGGAGCTGTTTTTT. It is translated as CASSSTQENTGELFF.

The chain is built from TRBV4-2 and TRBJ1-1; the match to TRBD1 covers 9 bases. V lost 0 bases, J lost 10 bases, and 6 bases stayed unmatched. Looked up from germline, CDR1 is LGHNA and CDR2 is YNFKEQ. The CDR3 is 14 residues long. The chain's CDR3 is CASSQEGTGHGAFF. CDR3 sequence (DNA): TGTGCCAGCAGCCAAGAAGGGACAGGGCACGGAGCTTTCTTT.

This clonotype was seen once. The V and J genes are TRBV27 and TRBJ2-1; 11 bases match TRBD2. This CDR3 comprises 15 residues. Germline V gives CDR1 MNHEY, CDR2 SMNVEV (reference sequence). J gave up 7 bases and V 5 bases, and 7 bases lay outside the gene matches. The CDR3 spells CASSGGLAGSNEQFF. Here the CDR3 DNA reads TGTGCCAGCAGTGGCGGACTAGCGGGTTCTAATGAGCAGTTCTTC.

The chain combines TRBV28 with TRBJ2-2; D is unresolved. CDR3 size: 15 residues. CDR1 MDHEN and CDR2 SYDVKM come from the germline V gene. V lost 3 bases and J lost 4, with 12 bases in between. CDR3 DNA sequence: TGTGCCAGCAGTTTTCGGGTTGGCCTCACCGGGGAGCTGTTTTTT. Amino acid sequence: CASSFRVGLTGELFF.

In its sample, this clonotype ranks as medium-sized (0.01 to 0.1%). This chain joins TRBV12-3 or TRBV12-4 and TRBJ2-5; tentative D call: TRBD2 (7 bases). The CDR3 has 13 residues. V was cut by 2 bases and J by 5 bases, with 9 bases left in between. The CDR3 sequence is CASSLKGGETQYF. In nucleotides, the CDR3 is TGTGCCAGCAGTTTAAAGGGGGGGGAGACCCAGTACTTC.